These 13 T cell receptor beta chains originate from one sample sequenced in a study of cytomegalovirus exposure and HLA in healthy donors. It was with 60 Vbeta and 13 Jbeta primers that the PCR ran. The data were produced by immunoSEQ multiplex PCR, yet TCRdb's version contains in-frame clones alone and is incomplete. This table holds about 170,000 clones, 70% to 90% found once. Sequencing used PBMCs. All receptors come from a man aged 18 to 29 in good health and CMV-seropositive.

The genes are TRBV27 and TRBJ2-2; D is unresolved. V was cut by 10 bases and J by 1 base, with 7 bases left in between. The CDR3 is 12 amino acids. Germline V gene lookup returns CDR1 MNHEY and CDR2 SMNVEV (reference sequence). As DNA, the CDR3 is TGTGCCACCAGGAGGAACACCGGGGAGCTGTTTTTT. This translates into CATRRNTGELFF.

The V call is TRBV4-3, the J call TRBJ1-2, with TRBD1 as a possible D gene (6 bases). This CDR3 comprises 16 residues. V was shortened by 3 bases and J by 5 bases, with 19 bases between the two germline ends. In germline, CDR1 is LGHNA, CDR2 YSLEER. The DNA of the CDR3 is TGCGCCAGCAGCCAGTCGGGGGGGCGCGTAACTTATGGCTACACCTTC. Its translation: CASSQSGGRVTYGYTF.

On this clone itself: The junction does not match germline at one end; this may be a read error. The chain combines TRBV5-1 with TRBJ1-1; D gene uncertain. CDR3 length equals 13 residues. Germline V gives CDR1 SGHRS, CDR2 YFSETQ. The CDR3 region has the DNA TGCGCCAGCAGCCCTTCTATGAATACTGAAGCTTTCTTT. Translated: CASSPSMNTEAFF. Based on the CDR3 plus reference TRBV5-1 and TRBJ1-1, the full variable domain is KAGVTQTPRYLIKTRGQQVTLSCSPISGHRSVSWYQQTPGQGLQFLFEYFSETQRNKGNFPGRFSGRQFSNSRSEMNVSTLELGDSALYLCASSPSMNTEAFFGQGTRLTVV.

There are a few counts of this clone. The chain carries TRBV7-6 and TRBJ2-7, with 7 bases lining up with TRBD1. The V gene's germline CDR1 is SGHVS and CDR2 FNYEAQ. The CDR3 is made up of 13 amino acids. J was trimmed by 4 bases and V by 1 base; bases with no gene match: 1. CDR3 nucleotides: TGTGCCAGCAGCTTAGAACAGGGGTACGAGCAGTACTTC. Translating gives CASSLEQGYEQYF.

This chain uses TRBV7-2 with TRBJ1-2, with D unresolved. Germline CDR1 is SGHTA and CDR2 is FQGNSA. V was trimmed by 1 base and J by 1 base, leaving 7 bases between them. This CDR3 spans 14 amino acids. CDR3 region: CASSLDPVNYGYTF. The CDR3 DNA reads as TGTGCCAGCAGCTTAGACCCGGTTAACTATGGCTACACCTTC.

As DNA, the CDR3 is TGTGCCAGCAGCCAAGATCGGGGGGGGCGGCCCCAGCATTTT. Residues: CASSQDRGGRPQHF. The V call is TRBV4-2, the J call TRBJ1-5; tentatively, D is TRBD1 (6 bases). Germline V CDR1 and CDR2: LGHNA, YNFKEQ. The CDR3 covers 14 residues. V was shortened by 0 bases and J by 9 bases, with 12 bases between the two germline ends.

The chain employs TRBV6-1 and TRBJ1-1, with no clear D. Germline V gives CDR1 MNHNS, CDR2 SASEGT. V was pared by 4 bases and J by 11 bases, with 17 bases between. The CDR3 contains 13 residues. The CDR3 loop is CASSAILAQVAFF. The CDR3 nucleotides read TGTGCCAGCAGTGCCATTCTCGCCCAGGTCGCTTTCTTT.

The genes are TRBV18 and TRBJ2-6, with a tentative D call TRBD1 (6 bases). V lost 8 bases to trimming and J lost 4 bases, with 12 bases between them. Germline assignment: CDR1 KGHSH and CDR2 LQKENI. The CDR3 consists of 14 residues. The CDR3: CASLQGNGANVLTF. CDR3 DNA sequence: TGTGCCAGCCTCCAGGGGAACGGGGCCAACGTCCTGACTTTC.

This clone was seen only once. The CDR3 loop reads CASSVRDRGHNEQFF. CDR3 coding DNA: TGTGCCAGCAGCGTAAGGGACAGGGGGCACAATGAGCAGTTCTTC. The chain recombines TRBV9 with TRBJ2-1, with TRBD1 identical over 12 bases. CDR1 is SGDLS, CDR2 YYNGEE, per germline. V lost 1 base to trimming and J lost 5 bases; unmatched junction nucleotides: 1. This CDR3 has 15 residues.

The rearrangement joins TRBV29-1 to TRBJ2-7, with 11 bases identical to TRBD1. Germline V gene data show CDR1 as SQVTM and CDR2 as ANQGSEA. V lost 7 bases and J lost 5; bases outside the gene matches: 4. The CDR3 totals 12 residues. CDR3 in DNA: TGCAGCGGTGGACAGGGGGCCCACGAGCAGTACTTC. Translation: CSGGQGAHEQYF.

The CDR3 reads CASSDGTGVNEQYF. In nucleotides, the CDR3 is TGTGCCAGCAGCGATGGGACAGGGGTCAACGAGCAGTACTTC. V usage is TRBV9 and J usage is TRBJ2-7, with TRBD1 matching over 10 bases. Germline CDR1 is SGDLS and CDR2 is YYNGEE. J was trimmed by 5 bases and V by 3 bases; bases with no gene match: 5. This CDR3 is 14 amino acids long. The variable domain in full, completed from reference TRBV9 and TRBJ2-7, reads DSGVTQTPKHLITATGQRVTLRCSPRSGDLSVYWYQQSLDQGLQFLIQYYNGEERAKGNILERFSAQQFPDLHSELNLSSLELGDSALYFCASSDGTGVNEQYFGPGTRLTVT.

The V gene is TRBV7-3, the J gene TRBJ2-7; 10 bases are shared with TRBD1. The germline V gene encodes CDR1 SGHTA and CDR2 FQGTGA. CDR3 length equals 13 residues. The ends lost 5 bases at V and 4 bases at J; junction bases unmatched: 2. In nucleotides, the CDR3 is TGTGCCAGCAGCATGGGACAGGGGTACGAGCAGTACTTC. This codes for CASSMGQGYEQYF.

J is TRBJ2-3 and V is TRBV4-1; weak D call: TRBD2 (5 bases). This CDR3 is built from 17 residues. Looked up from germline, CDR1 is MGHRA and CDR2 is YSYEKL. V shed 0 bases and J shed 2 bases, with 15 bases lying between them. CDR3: CASSQESRGSVTDTQYF. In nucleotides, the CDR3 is TGCGCCAGCAGCCAAGAATCCCGTGGTAGCGTCACAGATACGCAGTATTTT.